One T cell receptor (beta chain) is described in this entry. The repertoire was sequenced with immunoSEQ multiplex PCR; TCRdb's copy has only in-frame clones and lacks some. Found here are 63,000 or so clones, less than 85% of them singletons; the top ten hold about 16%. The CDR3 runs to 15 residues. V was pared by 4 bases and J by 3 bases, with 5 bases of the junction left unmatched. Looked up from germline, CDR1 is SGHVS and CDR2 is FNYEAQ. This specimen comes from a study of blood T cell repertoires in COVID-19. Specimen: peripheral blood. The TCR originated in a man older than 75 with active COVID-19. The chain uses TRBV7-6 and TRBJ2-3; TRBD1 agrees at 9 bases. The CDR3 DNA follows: TGTGCCAGCAGCTCGGGACAGGGAGTAACAGATACGCAGTATTTT. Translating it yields CASSSGQGVTDTQYF. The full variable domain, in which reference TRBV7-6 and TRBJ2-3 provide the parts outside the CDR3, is GAGVSQSPRYKVTKRGQDVALRCDPISGHVSLYWYRQALGQGPEFLTYFNYEAQQDKSGLPNDRFSAERPEGSISTLTIQRTEQRDSAMYRCASSSGQGVTDTQYFGPGTRLTVL.